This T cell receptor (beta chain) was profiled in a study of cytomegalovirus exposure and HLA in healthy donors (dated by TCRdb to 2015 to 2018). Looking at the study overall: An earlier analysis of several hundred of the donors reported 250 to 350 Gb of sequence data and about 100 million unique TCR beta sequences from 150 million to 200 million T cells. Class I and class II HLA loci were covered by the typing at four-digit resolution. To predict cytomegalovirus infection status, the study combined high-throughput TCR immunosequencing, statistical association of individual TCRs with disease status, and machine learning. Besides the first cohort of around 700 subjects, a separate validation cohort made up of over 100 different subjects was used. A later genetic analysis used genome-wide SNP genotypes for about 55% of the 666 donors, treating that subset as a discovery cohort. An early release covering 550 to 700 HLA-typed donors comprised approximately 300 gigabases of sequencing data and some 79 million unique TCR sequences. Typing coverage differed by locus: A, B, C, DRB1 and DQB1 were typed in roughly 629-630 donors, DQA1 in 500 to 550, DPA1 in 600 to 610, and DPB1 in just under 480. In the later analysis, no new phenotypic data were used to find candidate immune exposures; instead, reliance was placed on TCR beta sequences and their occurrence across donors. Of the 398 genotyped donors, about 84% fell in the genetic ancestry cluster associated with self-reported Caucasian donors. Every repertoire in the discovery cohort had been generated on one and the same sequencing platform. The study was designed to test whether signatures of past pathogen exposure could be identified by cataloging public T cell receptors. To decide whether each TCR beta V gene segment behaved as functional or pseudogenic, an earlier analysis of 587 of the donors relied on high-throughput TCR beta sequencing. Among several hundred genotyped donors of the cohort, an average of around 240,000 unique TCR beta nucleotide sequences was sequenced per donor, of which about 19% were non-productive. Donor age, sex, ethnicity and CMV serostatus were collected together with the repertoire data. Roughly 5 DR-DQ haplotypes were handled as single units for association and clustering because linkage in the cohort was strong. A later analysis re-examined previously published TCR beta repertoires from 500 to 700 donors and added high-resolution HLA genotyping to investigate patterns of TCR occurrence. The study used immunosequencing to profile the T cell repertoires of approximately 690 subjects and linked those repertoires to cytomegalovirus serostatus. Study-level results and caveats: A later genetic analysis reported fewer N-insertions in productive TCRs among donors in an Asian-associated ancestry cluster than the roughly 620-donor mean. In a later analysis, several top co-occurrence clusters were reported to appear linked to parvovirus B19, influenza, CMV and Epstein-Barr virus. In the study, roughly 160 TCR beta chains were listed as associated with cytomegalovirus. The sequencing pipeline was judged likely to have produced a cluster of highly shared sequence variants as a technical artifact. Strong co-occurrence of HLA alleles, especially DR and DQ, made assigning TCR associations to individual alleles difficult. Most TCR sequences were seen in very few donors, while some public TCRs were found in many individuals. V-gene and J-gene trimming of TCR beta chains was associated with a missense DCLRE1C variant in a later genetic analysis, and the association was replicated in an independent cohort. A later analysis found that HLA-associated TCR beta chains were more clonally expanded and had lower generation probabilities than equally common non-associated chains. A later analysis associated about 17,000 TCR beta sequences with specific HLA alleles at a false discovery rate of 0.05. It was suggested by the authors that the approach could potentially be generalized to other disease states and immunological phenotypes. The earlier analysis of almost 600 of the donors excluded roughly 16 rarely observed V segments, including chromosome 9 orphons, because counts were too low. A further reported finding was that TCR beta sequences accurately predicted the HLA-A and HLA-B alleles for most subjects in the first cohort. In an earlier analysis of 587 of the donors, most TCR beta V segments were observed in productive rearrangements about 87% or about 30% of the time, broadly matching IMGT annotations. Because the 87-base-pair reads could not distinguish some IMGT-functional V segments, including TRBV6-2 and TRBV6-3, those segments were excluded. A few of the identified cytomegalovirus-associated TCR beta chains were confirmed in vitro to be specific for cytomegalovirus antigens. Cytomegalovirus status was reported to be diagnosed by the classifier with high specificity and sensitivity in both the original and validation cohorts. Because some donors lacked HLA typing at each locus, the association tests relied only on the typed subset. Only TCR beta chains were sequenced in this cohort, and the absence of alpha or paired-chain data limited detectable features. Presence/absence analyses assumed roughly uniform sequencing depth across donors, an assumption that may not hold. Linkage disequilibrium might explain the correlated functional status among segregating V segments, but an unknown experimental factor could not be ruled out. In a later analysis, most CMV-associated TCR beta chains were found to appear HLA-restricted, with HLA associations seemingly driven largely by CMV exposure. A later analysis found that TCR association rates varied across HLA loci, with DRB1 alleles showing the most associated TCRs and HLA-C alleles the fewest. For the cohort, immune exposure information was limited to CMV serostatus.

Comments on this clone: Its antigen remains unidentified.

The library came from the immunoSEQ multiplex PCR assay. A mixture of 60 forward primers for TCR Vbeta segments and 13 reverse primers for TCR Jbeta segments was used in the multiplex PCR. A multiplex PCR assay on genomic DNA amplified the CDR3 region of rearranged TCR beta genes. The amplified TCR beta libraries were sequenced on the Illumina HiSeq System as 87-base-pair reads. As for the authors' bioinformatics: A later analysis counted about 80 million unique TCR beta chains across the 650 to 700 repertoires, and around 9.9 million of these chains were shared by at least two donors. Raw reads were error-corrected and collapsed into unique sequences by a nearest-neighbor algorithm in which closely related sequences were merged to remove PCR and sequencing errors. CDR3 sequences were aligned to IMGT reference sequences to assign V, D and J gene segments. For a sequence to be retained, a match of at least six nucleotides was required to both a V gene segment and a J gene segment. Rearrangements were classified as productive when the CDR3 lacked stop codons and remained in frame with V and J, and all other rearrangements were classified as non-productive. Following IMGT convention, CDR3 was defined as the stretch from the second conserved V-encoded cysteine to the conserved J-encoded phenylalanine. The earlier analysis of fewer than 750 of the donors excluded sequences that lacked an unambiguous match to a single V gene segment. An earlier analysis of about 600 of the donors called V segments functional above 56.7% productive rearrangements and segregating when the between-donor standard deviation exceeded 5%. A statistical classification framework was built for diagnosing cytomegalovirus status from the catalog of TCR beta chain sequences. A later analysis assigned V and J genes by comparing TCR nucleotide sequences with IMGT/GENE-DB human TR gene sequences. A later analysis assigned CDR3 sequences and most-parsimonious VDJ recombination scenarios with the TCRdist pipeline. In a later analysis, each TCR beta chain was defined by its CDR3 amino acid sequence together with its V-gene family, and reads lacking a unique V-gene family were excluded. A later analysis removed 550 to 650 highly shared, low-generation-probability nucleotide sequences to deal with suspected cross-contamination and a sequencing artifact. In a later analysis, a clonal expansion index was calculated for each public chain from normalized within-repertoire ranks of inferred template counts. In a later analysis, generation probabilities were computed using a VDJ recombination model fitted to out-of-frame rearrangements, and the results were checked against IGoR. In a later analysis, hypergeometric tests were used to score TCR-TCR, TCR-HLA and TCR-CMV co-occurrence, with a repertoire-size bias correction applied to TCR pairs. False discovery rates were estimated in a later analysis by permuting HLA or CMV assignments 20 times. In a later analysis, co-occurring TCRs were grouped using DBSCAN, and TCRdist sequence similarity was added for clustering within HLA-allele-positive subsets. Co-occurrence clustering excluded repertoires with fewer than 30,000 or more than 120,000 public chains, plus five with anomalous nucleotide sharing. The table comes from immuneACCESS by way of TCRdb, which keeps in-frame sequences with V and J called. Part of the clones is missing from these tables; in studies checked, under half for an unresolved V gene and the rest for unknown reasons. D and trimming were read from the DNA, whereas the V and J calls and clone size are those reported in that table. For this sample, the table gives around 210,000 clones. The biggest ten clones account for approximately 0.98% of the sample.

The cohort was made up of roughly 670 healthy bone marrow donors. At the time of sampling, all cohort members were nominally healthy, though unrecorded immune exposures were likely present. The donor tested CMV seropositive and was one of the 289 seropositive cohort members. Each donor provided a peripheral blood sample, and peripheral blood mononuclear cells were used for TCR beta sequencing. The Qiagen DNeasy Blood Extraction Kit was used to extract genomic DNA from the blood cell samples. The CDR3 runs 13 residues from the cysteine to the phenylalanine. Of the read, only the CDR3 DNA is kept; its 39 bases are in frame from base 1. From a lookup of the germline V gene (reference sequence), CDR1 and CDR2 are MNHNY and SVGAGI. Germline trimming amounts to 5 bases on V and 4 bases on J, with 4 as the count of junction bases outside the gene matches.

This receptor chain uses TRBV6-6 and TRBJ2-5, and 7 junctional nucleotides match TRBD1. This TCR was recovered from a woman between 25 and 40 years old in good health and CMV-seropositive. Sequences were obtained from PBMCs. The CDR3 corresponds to CASSEGQLETQYF. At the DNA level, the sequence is TGTGCCAGCAGTGAGGGACAGCTAGAGACCCAGTACTTC.